The sequence of this T cell receptor beta chain was determined in a study of T cell responses to AZD1222 COVID-19 vaccine. Study-wide results and caveats: Breadth and depth of Spike-specific TCRs rose after two AZD1222 doses.

Comments on this clone: No antigen is known for it.

The data were produced by immunoSEQ multiplex PCR, yet TCRdb's version contains in-frame clones alone and is incomplete. The sample carries around 130,000 clones, around 90% recorded once. With 4 bases removed from V and 3 bases from J, the gap between germline ends came to 19 bases. The CDR3 sequence is 15 residues long. Looked up from germline, CDR1 is GTSNPN and CDR2 is SVGIG (reference sequence). The sequence was collected from an adult who received the AZD1222 COVID-19 vaccine. The sample was peripheral blood, taken 28 days after the second AZD1222 dose. This rearrangement joins TRBV30 to TRBJ2-7, with D uncertain. The CDR3 DNA sequence: TGTGCCTGGAACCCGCGCGAAAGGCCCATCTACGAGCAGTACTTC. It encodes CAWNPRERPIYEQYF. Combining the CDR3 with reference TRBV30 and TRBJ2-7 gives the whole variable domain SQTIHQWPATLVQPVGSPLSLECTVEGTSNPNLYWYRQAAGRGLQLLFYSVGIGQISSEVPQNLSASRPQDRQFILSSKKLLLSDSGFYLCAWNPRERPIYEQYFGPGTRLTVT.